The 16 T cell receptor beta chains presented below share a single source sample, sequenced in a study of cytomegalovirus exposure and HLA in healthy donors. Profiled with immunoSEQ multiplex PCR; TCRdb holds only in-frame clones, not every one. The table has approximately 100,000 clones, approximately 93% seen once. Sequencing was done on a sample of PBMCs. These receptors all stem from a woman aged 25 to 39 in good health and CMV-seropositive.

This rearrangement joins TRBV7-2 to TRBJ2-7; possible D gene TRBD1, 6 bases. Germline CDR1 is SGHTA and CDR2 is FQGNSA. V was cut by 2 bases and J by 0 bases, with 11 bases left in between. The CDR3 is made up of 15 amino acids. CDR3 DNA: TGTGCCAGCAGCTTAAGGACAGAAGGCTCCTACGAGCAGTACTTC. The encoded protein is CASSLRTEGSYEQYF.

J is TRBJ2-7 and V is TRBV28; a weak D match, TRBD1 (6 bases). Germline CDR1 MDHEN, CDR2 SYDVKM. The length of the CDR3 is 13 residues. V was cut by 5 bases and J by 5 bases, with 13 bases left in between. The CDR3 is CASSNRDKDEQYF. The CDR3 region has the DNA TGTGCCAGCAGTAACCGGGACAAAGACGAGCAGTACTTC. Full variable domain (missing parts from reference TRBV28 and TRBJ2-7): DVKVTQSSRYLVKRTGEKVFLECVQDMDHENMFWYRQDPGLGLRLIYFSYDVKMKEKGDIPEGYSVSREKKERFSLILESASTNQTSMYLCASSNRDKDEQYFGPGTRLTVT.

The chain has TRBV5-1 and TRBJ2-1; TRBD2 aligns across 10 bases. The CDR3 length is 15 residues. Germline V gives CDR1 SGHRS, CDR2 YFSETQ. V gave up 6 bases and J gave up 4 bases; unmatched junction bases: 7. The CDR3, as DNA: TGCGCCAGCACCACCACTAGCGGGACTTACAATGAGCAGTTCTTC. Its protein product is CASTTTSGTYNEQFF. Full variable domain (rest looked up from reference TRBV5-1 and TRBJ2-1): KAGVTQTPRYLIKTRGQQVTLSCSPISGHRSVSWYQQTPGQGLQFLFEYFSETQRNKGNFPGRFSGRQFSNSRSEMNVSTLELGDSALYLCASTTTSGTYNEQFFGPGTRLTVL.

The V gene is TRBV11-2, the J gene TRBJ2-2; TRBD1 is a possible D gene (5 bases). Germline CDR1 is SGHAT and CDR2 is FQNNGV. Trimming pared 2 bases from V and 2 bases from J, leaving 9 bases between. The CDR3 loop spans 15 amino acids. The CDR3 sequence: CASSLSRVNTGELFF. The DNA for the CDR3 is TGTGCCAGCAGCTTAAGCAGGGTAAACACCGGGGAGCTGTTTTTT.

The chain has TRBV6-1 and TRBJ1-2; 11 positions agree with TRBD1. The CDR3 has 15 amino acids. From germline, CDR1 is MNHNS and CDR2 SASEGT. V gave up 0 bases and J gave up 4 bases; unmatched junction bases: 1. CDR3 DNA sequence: TGTGCCAGCAGTGAAGCCGGGACAGGGGGCTATGGCTACACCTTC. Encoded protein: CASSEAGTGGYGYTF.

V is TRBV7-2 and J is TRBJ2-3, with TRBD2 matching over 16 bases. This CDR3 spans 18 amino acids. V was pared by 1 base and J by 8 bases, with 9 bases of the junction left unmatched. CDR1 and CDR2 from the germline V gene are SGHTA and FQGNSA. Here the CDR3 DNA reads TGTGCCAGCAGCTTAGTTGGGACTAGCGGGAGGGCCGATGGTACGCAGTATTTT. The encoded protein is CASSLVGTSGRADGTQYF.

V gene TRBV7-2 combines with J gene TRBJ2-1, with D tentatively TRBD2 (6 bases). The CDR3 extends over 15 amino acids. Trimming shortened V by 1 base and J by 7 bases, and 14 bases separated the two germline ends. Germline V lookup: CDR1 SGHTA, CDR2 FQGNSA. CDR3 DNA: TGTGCCAGCAGCTTAGGTAGCGGAACGGGAAATGAGCAGTTCTTC. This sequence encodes CASSLGSGTGNEQFF.

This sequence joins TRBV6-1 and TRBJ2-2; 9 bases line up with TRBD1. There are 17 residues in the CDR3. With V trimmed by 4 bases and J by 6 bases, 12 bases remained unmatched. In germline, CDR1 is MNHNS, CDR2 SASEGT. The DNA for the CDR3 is TGTGCCAGCAGTGGGTTCACCGGGACAGGGAAATCCGGGGAGCTGTTTTTT. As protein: CASSGFTGTGKSGELFF.

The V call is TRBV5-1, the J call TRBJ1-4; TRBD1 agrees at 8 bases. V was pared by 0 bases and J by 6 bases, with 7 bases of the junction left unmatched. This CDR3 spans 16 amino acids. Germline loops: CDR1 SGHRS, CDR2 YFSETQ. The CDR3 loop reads CASSLGQGRVDEKLFF. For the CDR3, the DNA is TGCGCCAGCAGCTTGGGACAGGGGAGGGTAGATGAAAAACTGTTTTTT.

The CDR3: CASSVTGVSGNTIYF. Written as DNA, the CDR3 is TGTGCCAGCAGCGTTACAGGGGTTTCTGGAAACACCATATATTTT. This chain uses TRBV9 with TRBJ1-3; 7 bases are a match to TRBD1. The CDR3 is 15 residues long. The V and J ends lost 2 bases and 1 base, in that order; junction bases with no gene match: 3. Per the germline V gene, CDR1 is SGDLS and CDR2 is YYNGEE.

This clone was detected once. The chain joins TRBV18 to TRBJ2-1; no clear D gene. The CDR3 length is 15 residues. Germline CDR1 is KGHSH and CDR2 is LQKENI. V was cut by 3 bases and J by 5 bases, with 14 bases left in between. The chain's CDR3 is CASSPGIGSNNEQFF. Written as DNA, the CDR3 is TGTGCCAGCTCACCCGGTATCGGGTCAAACAATGAGCAGTTCTTC.

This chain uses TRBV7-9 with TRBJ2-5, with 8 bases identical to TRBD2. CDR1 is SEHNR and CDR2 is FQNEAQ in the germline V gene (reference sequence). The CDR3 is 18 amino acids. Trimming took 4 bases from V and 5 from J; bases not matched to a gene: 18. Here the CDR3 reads CASSSGRSGRALGETQYF. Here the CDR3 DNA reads TGTGCCAGCAGCTCAGGAAGGTCCGGGAGGGCCTTAGGGGAGACCCAGTACTTC.

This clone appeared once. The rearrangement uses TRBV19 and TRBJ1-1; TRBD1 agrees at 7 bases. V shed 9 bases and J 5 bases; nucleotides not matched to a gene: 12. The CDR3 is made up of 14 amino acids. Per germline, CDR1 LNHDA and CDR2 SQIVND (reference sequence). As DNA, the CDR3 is TGTGCCAGCGCTGTAGGGGGCGCTTCGACTGAAGCTTTCTTT. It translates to CASAVGGASTEAFF.

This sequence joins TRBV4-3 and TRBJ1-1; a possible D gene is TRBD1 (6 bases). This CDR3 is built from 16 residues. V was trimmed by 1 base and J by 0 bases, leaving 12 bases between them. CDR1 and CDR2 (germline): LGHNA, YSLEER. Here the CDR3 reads CASSQGLQGLNTEAFF. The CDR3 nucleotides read TGCGCCAGCAGCCAAGGTCTACAGGGATTGAACACTGAAGCTTTCTTT.

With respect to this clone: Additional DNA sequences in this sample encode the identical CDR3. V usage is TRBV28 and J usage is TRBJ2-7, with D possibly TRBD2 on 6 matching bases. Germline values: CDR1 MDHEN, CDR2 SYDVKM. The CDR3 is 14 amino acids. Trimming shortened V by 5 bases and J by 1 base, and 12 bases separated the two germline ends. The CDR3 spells CASSPSGTSYEQYF. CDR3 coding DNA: TGTGCCAGCAGTCCCTCCGGGACTTCCTACGAGCAGTACTTC.

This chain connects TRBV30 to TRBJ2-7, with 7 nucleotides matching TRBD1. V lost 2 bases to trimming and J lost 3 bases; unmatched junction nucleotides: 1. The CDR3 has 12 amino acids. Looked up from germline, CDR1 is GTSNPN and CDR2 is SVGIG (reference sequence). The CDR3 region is CAWSTGVYEQYF. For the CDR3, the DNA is TGTGCCTGGAGTACAGGGGTCTACGAGCAGTACTTC. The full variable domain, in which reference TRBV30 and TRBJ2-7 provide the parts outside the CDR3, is SQTIHQWPATLVQPVGSPLSLECTVEGTSNPNLYWYRQAAGRGLQLLFYSVGIGQISSEVPQNLSASRPQDRQFILSSKKLLLSDSGFYLCAWSTGVYEQYFGPGTRLTVT.